These 17 T cell receptor beta chains share one sample of origin, sequenced in a study of T cell clusters in autoimmune cytopenias. TRB amplification used around 0.25 ug of peripheral blood genomic DNA. One tube held mixed TRB-A and TRB-B primer pools for touch-down PCR. TCRdb re-analyzed the multiplex PCR reads; it lists each CDR3 protein once, without DNA. This sample's table has roughly 9,500 distinct CDR3 sequences. What was sequenced was peripheral blood. The receptors originated from a human donor with an autoimmune cytopenia or autoimmune hepatitis (not recorded which).

Its frequency marks this clonotype as medium-sized. The chain carries TRBV7-6 and TRBJ2-3. CDR1 and CDR2 from the germline V gene are SGHVS and FNYEAQ. The CDR3 loop spans 16 amino acids. CDR3 protein: CASSVTVRTSTDTQYF.

The rearrangement joins TRBV12-3 or TRBV12-4 to TRBJ2-3; TCRdb lists TRBD2, though no DNA is available to test this call. CDR3 length equals 14 residues. The CDR3 protein is CASSFEGGTDTQYF.

The chain uses TRBV30 and TRBJ2-1; TCRdb gives TRBD2 as the D gene, but with no DNA this cannot be confirmed. The CDR3 is 15 amino acids. Germline V CDR1 and CDR2: GTSNPN, SVGIG (reference sequence). CDR3 sequence: CAWTSGTSVYNEQFF. Full variable domain (remainder filled in from reference TRBV30 and TRBJ2-1): SQTIHQWPATLVQPVGSPLSLECTVEGTSNPNLYWYRQAAGRGLQLLFYSVGIGQISSEVPQNLSASRPQDRQFILSSKKLLLSDSGFYLCAWTSGTSVYNEQFFGPGTRLTVL.

This clonotype registers medium-sized by frequency. The gene calls are TRBV6-5 and TRBJ1-5. Looked up from germline, CDR1 is MNHEY and CDR2 is SVGAGI. The CDR3 length is 13 residues. Here the CDR3 reads CASSYSGYQPQHF.

The CDR3 protein is CASSIPWQGRLQPQHF. The chain uses TRBV19 and TRBJ1-5; the D call from TCRdb, TRBD1, cannot be confirmed without DNA. The CDR3 spans 16 residues. Germline values: CDR1 LNHDA, CDR2 SQIVND (reference sequence).

This sequence joins TRBV7-9 and TRBJ2-3; the TCRdb call, TRBD2, lacks DNA for checking. This CDR3 is 16 amino acids long. From germline, CDR1 is SEHNR and CDR2 FQNEAQ (reference sequence). This chain's CDR3 is CASSLAYGGGTDTQYF.

The chain has TRBV5-4 and TRBJ2-4. Germline CDR1 SGHNT, CDR2 YYREEE (reference sequence). The CDR3 has 13 amino acids. CDR3 protein: CASASGSKNIQYF. The full variable domain, completed using reference TRBV5-4 and TRBJ2-4, is ETGVTQSPTHLIKTRGQQVTLRCSSQSGHNTVSWYQQALGQGPQFIFQYYREEENGRGNFPPRFSGLQFPNYSSELNVNALELDDSALYLCASASGSKNIQYFGAGTRLSVL.

Frequency places this clonotype as medium-sized. V and J are TRBV19 and TRBJ2-5; the TRBD2 assignment by TCRdb is unverifiable without DNA. The V gene's germline CDR1 is LNHDA and CDR2 SQIVND (reference sequence). This CDR3 contains 15 residues. The CDR3: CASSSGTSAQETQYF.

J is TRBJ2-2 and V is TRBV10-3; TCRdb outputs TRBD1, but without DNA this stays unchecked. Germline V gives CDR1 ENHRY, CDR2 SYGVKD. The CDR3 runs 14 residues. The CDR3: CAIRPLGATGELFF.

The rearrangement joins TRBV27 to TRBJ1-3; TCRdb lists TRBD1, though no DNA is available to test this call. The CDR3 consists of 12 residues. The germline V gene encodes CDR1 MNHEY and CDR2 SMNVEV (reference sequence). The CDR3 is CASSPGGNTIYF.

J is TRBJ1-1 and V is TRBV30; no DNA is available, so the TRBD1 call from TCRdb remains unchecked. Per the germline V gene, CDR1 is GTSNPN and CDR2 is SVGIG (reference sequence). The length of the CDR3 is 13 residues. The CDR3 spells CAWTRTGDTEAFF. The whole variable domain, filled in from reference TRBV30 and TRBJ1-1, reads SQTIHQWPATLVQPVGSPLSLECTVEGTSNPNLYWYRQAAGRGLQLLFYSVGIGQISSEVPQNLSASRPQDRQFILSSKKLLLSDSGFYLCAWTRTGDTEAFFGQGTRLTVV.

CDR3 sequence reads: CSARAPTSGRSEQFF. This chain uses TRBV20-1 with TRBJ2-1; TCRdb gives TRBD2 as the D gene, but with no DNA this cannot be confirmed. This CDR3 has 15 amino acids. Germline values: CDR1 DFQATT, CDR2 SNEGSKA (reference sequence).

The chain joins TRBV6-1 to TRBJ2-7. Germline CDR1 and CDR2: MNHNS and SASEGT. This CDR3 has 15 residues. CDR3 sequence: CASRAFAGSSYEQYF.

CDR3 residues: CASSIVASGSYNEQFF. The chain combines TRBV19 with TRBJ2-1; the TRBD2 assignment by TCRdb is unverifiable without DNA. This CDR3 contains 16 residues. CDR1 is LNHDA, CDR2 SQIVND, per germline (reference sequence).

The chain uses TRBV6-5 and TRBJ2-1; the D call of TRBD2 rests on TCRdb alone, since no DNA is present to check it. This CDR3 is 15 amino acids long. Looked up from germline, CDR1 is MNHEY and CDR2 is SVGAGI. CDR3: CASSSSAGGYNEQFF.

The chain recombines TRBV24-1 with TRBJ2-2; TCRdb outputs TRBD1, but without DNA this stays unchecked. Germline CDR1 is KGHDR and CDR2 is SFDVKD. This CDR3 comprises 13 residues. The CDR3 here is CATSTEYTGELFF.

This chain connects TRBV7-9 to TRBJ2-7; checking the TCRdb D call of TRBD1 is not possible without DNA. CDR3 length equals 12 residues. Germline assignment: CDR1 SEHNR and CDR2 FQNEAQ (reference sequence). The CDR3 is CALGRGGYEQYF.